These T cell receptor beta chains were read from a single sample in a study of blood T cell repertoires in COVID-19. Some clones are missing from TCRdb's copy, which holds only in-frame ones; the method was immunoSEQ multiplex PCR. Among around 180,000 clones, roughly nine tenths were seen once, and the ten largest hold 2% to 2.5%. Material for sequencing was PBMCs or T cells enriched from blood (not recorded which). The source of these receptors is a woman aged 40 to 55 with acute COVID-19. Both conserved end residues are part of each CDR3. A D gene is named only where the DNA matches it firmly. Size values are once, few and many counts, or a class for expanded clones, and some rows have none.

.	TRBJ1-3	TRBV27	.	TGTGCCAGCAGCCCCGGGATGTTCTCTGGAAACACCATATATTTT	CASSPGMFSGNTIYF
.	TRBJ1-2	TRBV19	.	TGTGCCAGTAGTTTGGGCCTGGTGGGCTACACCTTC	CASSLGLVGYTF
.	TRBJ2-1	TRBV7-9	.	TGTGCCAGCAGCCAGGGGACTAACCCTCACAATGAGCAGTTCTTC	CASSQGTNPHNEQFF
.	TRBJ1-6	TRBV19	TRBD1	TGTGCCAGTAGACCGGGACAGGGGTTTAATTCACCCCTCCACTTT	CASRPGQGFNSPLHF
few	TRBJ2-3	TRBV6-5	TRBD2	TGTGCCAGCACTAGCGGGGGGGCACACACAGATACGCAGTATTTT	CASTSGGAHTDTQYF
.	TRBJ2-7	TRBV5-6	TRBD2	TGTGCCAGCAGCTTCGTGGCGGGGGGGAGAAGGGAGCAGTACTTC	CASSFVAGGRREQYF
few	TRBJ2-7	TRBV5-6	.	TGTGCCAGCAACCAAGGAAGGACAGGGAGGGCCTACGAGCAGTACTTC	CASNQGRTGRAYEQYF
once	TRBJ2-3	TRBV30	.	TGTGCCTGGAGTTTCTATACTAGCACAGATACGCAGTATTTT	CAWSFYTSTDTQYF
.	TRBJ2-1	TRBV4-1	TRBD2	TGCGCCAGCAGCCAAGATAGACTAGCGGGTTACAATGAGCAGTTCTTC	CASSQDRLAGYNEQFF
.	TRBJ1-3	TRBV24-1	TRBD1	TGTGCCACCAGTGATTTCCCCCATGCTGGGACAGGAAGGTCTGGAAACACCATATATTTT	CATSDFPHAGTGRSGNTIYF
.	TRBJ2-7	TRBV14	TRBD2	TGTGCCAGCAGCCACGACCGTCTAGCGGGGCGAAGTATTAGCCACGAGCAGTACTTC	CASSHDRLAGRSISHEQYF
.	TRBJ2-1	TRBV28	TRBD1	TGTGCCAGCAGCAACGGACAGGGCCCTTACAATGAGCAGTTCTTC	CASSNGQGPYNEQFF
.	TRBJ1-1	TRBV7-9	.	TGTGCCAGCAGCTTATTCTCGGGGGGCGACACTGAAGCTTTCTTT	CASSLFSGGDTEAFF
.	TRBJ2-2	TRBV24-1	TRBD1	TGTGCCACCAGTGCCCTGGGACAGCCCGACACCGGGGAGCTGTTTTTT	CATSALGQPDTGELFF
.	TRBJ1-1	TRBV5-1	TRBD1	TGCGCCAGCAAAATCCAGGGGGCGCGTGGGACTGAAGCTTTCTTT	CASKIQGARGTEAFF
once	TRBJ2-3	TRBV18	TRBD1	TGTGCCAGCTCAAGGACAGGGGGCGAAGATACGCAGTATTTT	CASSRTGGEDTQYF